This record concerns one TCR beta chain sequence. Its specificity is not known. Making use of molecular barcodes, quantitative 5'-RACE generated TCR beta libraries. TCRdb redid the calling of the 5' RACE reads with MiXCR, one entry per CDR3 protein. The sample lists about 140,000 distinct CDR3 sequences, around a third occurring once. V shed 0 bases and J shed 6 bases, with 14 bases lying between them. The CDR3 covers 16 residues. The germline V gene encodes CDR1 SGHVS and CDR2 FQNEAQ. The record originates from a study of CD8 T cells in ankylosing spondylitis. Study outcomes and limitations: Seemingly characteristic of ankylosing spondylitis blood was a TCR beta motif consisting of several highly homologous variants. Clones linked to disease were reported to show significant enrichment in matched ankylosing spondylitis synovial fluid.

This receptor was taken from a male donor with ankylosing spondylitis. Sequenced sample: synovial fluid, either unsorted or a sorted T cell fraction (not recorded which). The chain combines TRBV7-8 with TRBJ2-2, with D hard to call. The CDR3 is CASSLAGSARSGELFF. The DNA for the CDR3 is TGTGCCAGCAGCTTAGCGGGGTCGGCTAGGTCCGGGGAGCTGTTTTTT.